The clone carrying this T cell receptor beta chain occurred a few times. The record originates from a study of blood T cell repertoires in COVID-19. The table came from immunoSEQ multiplex PCR; TCRdb's copy has only in-frame clones and leaves some out. Among roughly 250,000 clones listed, more than 75% were seen once. The CDR3 contains 14 residues. Germline V lookup: CDR1 LGHDT, CDR2 YNNKEL (reference sequence). Trimming pared 6 bases from V and 2 bases from J, leaving 13 bases between. The chain is built from TRBV3-1 (or the pseudogene TRBV3-2) and TRBJ2-5; a possible D gene is TRBD2 (5 bases). The specimen was PBMCs or T cells enriched from blood (not recorded which). The sequence was obtained from a woman in her forties with acute COVID-19. The CDR3 nucleotides are TGTGCCAGCAGTCTAAGGAGGCGTCAAGAGACCCAGTACTTC. Translation: CASSLRRRQETQYF.